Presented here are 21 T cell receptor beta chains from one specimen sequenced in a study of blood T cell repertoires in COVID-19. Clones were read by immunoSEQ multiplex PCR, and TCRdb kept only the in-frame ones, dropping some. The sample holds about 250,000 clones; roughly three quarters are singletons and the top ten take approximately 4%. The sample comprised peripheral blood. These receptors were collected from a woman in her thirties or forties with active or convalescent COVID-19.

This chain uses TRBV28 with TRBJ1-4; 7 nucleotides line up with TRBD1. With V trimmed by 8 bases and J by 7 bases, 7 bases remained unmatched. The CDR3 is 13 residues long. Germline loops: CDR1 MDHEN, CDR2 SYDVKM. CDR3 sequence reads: CASQTGSFEKLFF. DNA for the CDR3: TGTGCCAGCCAGACAGGGTCTTTTGAAAAACTGTTTTTT.

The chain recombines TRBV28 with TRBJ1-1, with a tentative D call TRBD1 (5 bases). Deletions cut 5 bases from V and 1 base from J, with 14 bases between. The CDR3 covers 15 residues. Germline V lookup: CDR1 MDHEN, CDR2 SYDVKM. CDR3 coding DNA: TGTGCCAGCAGTAGTCACAGGCGAGCGAACACTGAAGCTTTCTTT. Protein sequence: CASSSHRRANTEAFF.

The CDR3 sequence: CASSQATPLAGYTF. The CDR3, as DNA: TGTGCCAGCAGCCAAGCAACTCCCCTCGCAGGCTACACCTTC. The chain is built from TRBV3-1 (or the pseudogene TRBV3-2) and TRBJ1-2; D is unclear. CDR3 size: 14 residues. Trimming pared 1 base from V and 8 bases from J, leaving 14 bases between. Germline lookup yields CDR1 LGHDT and CDR2 YNNKEL (reference sequence).

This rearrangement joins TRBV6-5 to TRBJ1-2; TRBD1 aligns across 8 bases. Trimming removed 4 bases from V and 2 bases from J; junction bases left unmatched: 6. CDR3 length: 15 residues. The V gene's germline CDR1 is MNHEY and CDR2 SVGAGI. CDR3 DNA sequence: TGTGCCAGCAGTTCCGGACAGGGACCGAACTATGGCTACACCTTC. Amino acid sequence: CASSSGQGPNYGYTF.

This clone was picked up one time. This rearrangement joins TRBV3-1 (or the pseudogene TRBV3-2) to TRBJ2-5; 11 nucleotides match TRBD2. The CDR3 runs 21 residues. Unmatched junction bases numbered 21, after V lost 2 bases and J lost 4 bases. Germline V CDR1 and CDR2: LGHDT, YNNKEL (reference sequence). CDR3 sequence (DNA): TGTGCCAGCAGCCAACCCAAAGGGGCTAGCGGGGGGCCCTTGAGTAGAGAGACCCAGTACTTC. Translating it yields CASSQPKGASGGPLSRETQYF.

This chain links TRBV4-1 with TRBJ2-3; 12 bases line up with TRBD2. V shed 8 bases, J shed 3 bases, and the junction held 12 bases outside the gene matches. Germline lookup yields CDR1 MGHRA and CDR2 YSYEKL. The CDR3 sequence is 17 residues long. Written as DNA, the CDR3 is TGCGCCAGCCTTGGACTAGCGGGGTCTGATGTGACAGATACGCAGTATTTT. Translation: CASLGLAGSDVTDTQYF.

The CDR3 loop reads CATGQGAIKSTDTQYF. CDR3 coding DNA: TGTGCCACCGGACAGGGGGCGATTAAAAGCACAGATACGCAGTATTTT. V gene TRBV19 combines with J gene TRBJ2-3, with TRBD1 matching 11 bases. This CDR3 has 16 amino acids. Germline V gene data show CDR1 as LNHDA and CDR2 as SQIVND (reference sequence). The trim removed 10 bases at V and 0 bases at J, leaving 9 bases unmatched.

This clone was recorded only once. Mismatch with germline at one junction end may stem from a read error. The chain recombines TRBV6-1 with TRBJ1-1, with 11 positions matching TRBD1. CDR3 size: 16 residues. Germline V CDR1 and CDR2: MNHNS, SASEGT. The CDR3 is CASREGQGAGNTEAFF. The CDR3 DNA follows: TGTGCCAGCAGGGAAGGACAGGGGGCTGGAAACACTGAAGCTTTCTTT.

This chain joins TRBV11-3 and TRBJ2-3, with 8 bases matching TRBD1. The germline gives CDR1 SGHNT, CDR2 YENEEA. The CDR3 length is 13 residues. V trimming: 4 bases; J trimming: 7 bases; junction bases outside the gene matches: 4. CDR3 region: CASSSDRENTQYF. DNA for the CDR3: TGTGCCAGCAGCTCGGACAGGGAAAATACGCAGTATTTT.

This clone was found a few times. The chain's CDR3 is CASSRYRGSGNTIYF. The DNA for the CDR3 is TGTGCCAGCAGCAGATACAGGGGCAGCGGAAACACCATATATTTT. This rearrangement joins TRBV9 to TRBJ1-3; 7 bases line up with TRBD1. The ends lost 4 bases at V and 4 bases at J; junction bases unmatched: 8. The CDR3 sequence is 15 residues long. Germline V lookup: CDR1 SGDLS, CDR2 YYNGEE.

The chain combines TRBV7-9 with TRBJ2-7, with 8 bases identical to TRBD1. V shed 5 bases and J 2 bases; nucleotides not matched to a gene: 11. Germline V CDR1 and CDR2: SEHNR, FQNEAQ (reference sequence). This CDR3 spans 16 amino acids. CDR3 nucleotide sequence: TGTGCCAGCAGCGACCGACAGGGGTTAAGGACCTACGAGCAGTACTTC. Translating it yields CASSDRQGLRTYEQYF. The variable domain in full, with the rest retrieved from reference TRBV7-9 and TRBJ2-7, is DTGVSQNPRHKITKRGQNVTFRCDPISEHNRLYWYRQTLGQGPEFLTYFQNEAQLEKSRLLSDRFSAERPKGSFSTLEIQRTEQGDSAMYLCASSDRQGLRTYEQYFGPGTRLTVT.

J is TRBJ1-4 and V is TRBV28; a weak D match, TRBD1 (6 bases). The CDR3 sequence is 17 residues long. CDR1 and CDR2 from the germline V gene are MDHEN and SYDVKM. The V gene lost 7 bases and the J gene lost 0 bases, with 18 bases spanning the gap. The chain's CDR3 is CASIPSIGTSTNEKLFF. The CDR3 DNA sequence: TGTGCCAGCATTCCTTCAATAGGGACATCAACTAATGAAAAACTGTTTTTT.

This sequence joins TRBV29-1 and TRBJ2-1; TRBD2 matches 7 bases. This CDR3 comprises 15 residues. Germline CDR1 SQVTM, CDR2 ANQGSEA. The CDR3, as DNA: TGCAGTCCTATCACCCCGGGAGGCTTCCCCAATGAGCAGTTCTTC. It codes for CSPITPGGFPNEQFF.

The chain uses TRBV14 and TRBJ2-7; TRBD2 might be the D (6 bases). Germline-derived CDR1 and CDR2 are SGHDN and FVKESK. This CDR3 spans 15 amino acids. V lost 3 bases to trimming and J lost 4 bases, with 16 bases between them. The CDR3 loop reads CASSQVGSGNYEQYF. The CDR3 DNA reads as TGTGCCAGCAGCCAGGTCGGTAGCGGTAATTACGAGCAGTACTTC.

The CDR3 region is CASSPRPGEGNTIYF. For the CDR3, the DNA is TGCGCCAGCAGCCCCCGCCCAGGGGAGGGAAACACCATATATTTT. This chain uses TRBV4-1 with TRBJ1-3; D may be TRBD1 (6 bases). The CDR3 sequence is 15 residues long. Trimming left V 4 bases short and J 4 bases short, with 14 bases between. CDR1 and CDR2 from the germline V gene are MGHRA and YSYEKL.

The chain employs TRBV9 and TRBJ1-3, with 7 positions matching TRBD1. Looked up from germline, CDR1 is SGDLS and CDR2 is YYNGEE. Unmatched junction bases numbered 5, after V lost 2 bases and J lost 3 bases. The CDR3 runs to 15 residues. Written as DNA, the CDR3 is TGTGCCAGCAGCGTGGATGACAGGGTTGGAAACACCATATATTTT. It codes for CASSVDDRVGNTIYF.

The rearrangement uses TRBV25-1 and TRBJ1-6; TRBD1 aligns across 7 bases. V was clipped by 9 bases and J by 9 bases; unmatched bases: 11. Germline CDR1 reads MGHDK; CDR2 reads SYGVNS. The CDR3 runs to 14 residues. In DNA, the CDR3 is TGTGCCAGTGTTGACAGGGCAGGAGTTTCACCCCTCCACTTT. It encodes CASVDRAGVSPLHF.

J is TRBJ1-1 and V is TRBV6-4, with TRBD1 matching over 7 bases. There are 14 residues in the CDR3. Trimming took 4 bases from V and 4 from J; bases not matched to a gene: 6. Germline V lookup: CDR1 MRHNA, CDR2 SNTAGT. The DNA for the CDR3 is TGTGCCAGCAGTGCCCGGACAGGCGGCACTGAAGCTTTCTTT. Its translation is CASSARTGGTEAFF.

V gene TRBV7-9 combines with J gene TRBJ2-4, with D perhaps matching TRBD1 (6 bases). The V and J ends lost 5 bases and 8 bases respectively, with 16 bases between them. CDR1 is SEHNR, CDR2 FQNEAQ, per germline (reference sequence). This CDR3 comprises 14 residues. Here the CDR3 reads CASSLNQAGDIQYF. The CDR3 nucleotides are TGTGCCAGCAGCCTAAACCAAGCAGGGGACATTCAGTACTTC.

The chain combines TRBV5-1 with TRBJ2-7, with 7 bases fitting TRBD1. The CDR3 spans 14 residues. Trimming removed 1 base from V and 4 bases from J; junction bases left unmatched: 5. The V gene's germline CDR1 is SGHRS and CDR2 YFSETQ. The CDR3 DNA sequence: TGCGCCAGCAGCTTGTTACAGGGGAGTTACGAGCAGTACTTC. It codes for CASSLLQGSYEQYF.

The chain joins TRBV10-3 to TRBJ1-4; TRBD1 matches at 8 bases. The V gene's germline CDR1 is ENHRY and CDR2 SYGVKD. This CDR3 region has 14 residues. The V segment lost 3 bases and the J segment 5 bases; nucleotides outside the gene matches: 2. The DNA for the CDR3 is TGTGCCATCAGTGATGACAGGGGAAATGAAAAACTGTTTTTT. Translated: CAISDDRGNEKLFF.